Each of the 7 T cell receptor beta chains below was sequenced from the same sample in a study of response to subunit inactivated influenza vaccine. Using its own MiXCR run on the RT-PCR reads, TCRdb lists one record per CDR3 protein. The table lists approximately 170,000 distinct CDR3 sequences, about 15% of them singletons. The source was CD8+ T cells sorted from PBMCs, collected roughly 5 days after vaccination. The receptor set was obtained from a man over 45 who received an inactivated influenza vaccine.

This clonotype has more than one count but fewer than ten. V usage is TRBV12-3 or TRBV12-4 and J usage is TRBJ2-7; 9 nucleotides match TRBD1. The J segment lost 4 bases and the V segment lost 5 bases, leaving 6 bases of the junction unmatched. CDR3 length equals 14 residues. CDR3 sequence (DNA): TGTGCCAGCAGTCGGACAGGGGTGGTTTACGAGCAGTACTTC. Protein sequence: CASSRTGVVYEQYF.

The V gene is TRBV3-1, the J gene TRBJ2-4; either TRBD1 or TRBD2 may supply D (5 bases each). The CDR3 is 16 residues long. Per germline, CDR1 LGHDT and CDR2 YNNKEL (reference sequence). V gave up 3 bases and J gave up 3 bases, with 15 bases separating them. As DNA, the CDR3 is TGTGCCAGCAGCCATCTGAATCCGGGGCACAAAAACATTCAGTACTTC. Amino acids: CASSHLNPGHKNIQYF.

The sample holds a few counts of this clonotype. The V and J genes are TRBV20-1 and TRBJ2-1; possibly TRBD1 or TRBD2 for D (5 bases each). Trimming cost V 6 bases and J 6 bases, with 15 bases left between them. This CDR3 is built from 13 residues. Germline V gene sequence: CDR1 DFQATT, CDR2 SNEGSKA (reference sequence). The CDR3 reads CSALTQGANEQFF. Written as DNA, the CDR3 is TGCAGTGCCTTAACTCAGGGAGCCAATGAGCAGTTCTTC.

The genes are TRBV9 and TRBJ2-7; D not certain. In germline, CDR1 is SGDLS, CDR2 YYNGEE. Trimming took 0 bases from V and 1 from J, leaving 5 bases between them. The CDR3 runs 13 residues. CDR3 nucleotide sequence: TGTGCCAGCAGCGTAGAGGGATCCTACGAGCAGTACTTC. This gives the protein CASSVEGSYEQYF.

This clonotype has only a few counts. The CDR3: CASSFAGANVLTF. The CDR3 nucleotides are TGTGCCAGCAGTTTTGCTGGGGCCAACGTCCTGACTTTC. This rearrangement joins TRBV12-3 or TRBV12-4 to TRBJ2-6; no clear D gene. The CDR3 is made up of 13 amino acids. The V end lost 3 bases, the J end lost 2 bases, and 2 bases lay between the germline ends.

V usage is TRBV4-3 and J usage is TRBJ2-2; possible D gene TRBD2, 6 bases. Trimming shortened V by 3 bases and J by 0 bases, and 11 bases separated the two germline ends. Germline values: CDR1 LGHNA, CDR2 YSLEER. The CDR3 is 16 amino acids. CDR3 region: CASSHRSGPNTGELFF. CDR3 DNA sequence: TGCGCCAGCAGCCACAGAAGCGGGCCGAACACCGGGGAGCTGTTTTTT.

This clonotype turned up a few times. V usage is TRBV20-1 and J usage is TRBJ2-4; no clear D. Trimming took 0 bases from V and 0 from J, leaving 9 bases between them. The CDR3 spans 15 residues. CDR1 and CDR2 from the germline V gene are DFQATT and SNEGSKA (reference sequence). CDR3 in DNA: TGCAGTGCTAGAGATCCTAGACTAGCCAAAAACATTCAGTACTTC. This encodes CSARDPRLAKNIQYF.